This entry describes one TCR beta chain. Its antigen is not known. A multiplex PCR was run with 60 Vbeta primers and 13 Jbeta primers. Sequencing used immunoSEQ multiplex PCR; TCRdb keeps in-frame clones, though not all of them. The sample has about 200,000 clones; around three quarters are singletons. The entry originates in a study of cytomegalovirus exposure and HLA in healthy donors. General study findings and limits: In a later analysis, a missense DCLRE1C variant was linked to TCR beta V- and J-gene trimming.

The CDR3 totals 13 residues. Trimming at V came to 8 bases and at J to 4 bases, leaving 2 bases not matched to a gene. Germline CDR1 and CDR2: MNHEY and SMNVEV (reference sequence). Source material: PBMCs. The sequence was obtained from a man aged 30-40 years in good health and CMV-seronegative. The rearrangement links TRBV27 to TRBJ2-5; TRBD2 matches 12 bases. The DNA for the CDR3 is TGTGCCAGCGGACTAGCGGGAATAGAGACCCAGTACTTC. It translates to CASGLAGIETQYF.